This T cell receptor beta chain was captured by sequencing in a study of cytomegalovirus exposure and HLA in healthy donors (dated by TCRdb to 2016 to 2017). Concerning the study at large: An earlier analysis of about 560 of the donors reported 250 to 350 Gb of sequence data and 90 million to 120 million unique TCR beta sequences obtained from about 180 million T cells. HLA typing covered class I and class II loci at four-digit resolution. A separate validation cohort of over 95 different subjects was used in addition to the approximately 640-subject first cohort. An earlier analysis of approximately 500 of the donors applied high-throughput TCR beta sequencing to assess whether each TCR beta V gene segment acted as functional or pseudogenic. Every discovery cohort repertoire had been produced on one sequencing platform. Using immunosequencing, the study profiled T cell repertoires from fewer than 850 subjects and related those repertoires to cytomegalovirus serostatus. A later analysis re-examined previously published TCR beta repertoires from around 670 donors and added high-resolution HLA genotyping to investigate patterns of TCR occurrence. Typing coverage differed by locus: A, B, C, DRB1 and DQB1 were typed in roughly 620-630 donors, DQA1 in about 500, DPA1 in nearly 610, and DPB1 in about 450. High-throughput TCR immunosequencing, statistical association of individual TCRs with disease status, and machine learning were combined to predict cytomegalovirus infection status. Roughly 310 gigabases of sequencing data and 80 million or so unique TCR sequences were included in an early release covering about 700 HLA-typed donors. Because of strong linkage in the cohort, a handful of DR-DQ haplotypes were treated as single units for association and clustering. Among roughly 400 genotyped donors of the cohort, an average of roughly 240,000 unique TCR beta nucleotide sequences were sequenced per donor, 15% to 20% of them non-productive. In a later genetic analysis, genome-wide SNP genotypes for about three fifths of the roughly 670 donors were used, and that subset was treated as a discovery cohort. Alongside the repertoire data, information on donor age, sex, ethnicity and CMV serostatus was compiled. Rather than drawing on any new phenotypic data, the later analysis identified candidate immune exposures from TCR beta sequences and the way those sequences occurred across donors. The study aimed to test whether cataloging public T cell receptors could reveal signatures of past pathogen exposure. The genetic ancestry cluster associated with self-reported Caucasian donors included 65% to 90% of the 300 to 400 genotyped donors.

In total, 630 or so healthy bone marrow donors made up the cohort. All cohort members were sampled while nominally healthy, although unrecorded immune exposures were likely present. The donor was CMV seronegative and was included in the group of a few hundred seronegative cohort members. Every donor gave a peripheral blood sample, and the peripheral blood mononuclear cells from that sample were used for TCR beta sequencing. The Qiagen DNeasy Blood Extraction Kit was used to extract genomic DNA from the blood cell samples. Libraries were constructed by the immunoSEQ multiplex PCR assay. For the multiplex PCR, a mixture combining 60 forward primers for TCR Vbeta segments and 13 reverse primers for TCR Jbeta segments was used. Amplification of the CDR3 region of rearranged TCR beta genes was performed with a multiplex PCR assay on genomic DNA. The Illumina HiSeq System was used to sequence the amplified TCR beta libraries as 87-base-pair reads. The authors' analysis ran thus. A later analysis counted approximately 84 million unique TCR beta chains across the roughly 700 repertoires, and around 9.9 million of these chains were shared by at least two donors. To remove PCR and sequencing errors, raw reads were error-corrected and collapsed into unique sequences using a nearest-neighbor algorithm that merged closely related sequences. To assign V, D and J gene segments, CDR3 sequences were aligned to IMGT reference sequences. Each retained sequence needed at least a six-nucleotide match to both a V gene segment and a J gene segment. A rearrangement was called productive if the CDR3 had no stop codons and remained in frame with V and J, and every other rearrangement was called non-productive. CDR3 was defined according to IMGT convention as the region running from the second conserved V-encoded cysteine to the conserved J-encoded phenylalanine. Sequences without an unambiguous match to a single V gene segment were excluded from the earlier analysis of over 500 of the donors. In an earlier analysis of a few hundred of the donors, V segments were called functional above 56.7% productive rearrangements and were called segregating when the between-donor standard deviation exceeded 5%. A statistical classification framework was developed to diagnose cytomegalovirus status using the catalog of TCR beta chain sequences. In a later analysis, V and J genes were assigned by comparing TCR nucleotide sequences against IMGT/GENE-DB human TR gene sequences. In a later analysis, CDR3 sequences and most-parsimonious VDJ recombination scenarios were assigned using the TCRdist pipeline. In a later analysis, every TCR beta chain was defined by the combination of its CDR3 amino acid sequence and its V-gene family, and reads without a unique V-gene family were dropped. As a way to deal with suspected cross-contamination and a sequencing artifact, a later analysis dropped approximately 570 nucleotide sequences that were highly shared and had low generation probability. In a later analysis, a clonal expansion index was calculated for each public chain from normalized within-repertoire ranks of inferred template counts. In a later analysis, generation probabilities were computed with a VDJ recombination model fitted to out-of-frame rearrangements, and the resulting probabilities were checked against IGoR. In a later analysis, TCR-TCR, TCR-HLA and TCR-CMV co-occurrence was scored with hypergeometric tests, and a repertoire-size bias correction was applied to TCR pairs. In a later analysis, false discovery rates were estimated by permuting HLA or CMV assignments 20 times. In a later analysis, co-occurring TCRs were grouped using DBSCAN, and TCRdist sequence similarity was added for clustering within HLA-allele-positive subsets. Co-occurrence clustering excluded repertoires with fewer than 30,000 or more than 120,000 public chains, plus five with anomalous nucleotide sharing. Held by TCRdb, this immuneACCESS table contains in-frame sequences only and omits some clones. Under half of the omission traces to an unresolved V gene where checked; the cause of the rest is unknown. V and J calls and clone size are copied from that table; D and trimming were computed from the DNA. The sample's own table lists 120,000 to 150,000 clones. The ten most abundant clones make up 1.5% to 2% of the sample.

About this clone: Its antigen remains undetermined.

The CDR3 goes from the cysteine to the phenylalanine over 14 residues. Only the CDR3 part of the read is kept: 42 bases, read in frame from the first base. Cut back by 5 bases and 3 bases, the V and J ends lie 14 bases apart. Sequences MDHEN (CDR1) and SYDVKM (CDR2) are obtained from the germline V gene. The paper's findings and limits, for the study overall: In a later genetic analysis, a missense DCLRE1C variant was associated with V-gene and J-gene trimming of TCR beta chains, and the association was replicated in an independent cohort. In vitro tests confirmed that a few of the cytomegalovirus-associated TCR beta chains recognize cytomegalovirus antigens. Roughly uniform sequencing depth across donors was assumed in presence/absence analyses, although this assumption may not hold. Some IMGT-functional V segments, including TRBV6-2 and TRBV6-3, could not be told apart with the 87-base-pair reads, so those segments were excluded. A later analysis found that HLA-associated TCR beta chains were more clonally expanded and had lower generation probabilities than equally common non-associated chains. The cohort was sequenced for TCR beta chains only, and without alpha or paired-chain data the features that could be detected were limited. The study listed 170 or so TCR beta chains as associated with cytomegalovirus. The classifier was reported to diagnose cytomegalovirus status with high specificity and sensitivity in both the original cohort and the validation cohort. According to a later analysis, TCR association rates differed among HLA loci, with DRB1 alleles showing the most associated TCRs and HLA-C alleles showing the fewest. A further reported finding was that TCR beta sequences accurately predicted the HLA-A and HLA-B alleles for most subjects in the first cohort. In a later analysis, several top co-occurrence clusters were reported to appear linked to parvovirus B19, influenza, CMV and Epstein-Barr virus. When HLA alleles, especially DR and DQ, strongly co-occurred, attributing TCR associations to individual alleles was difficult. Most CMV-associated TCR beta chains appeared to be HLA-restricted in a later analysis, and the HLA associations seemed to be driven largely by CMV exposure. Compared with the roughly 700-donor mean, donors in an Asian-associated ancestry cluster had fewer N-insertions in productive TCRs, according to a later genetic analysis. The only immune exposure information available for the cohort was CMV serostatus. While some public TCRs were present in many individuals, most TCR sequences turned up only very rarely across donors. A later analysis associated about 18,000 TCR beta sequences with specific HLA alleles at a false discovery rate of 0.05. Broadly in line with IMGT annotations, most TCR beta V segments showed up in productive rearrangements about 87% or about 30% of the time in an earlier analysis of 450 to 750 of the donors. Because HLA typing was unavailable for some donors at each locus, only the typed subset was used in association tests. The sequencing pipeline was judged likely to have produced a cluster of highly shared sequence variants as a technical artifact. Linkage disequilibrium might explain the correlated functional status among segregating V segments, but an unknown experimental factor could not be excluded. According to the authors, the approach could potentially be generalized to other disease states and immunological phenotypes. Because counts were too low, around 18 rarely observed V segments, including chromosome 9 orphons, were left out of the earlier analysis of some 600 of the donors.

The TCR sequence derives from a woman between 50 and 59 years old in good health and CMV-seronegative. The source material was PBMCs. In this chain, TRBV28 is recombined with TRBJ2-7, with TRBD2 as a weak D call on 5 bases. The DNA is TGTGCCAGCAGTACTCCAGTGACTAACTACGAGCAGTACTTC. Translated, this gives CASSTPVTNYEQYF.